The rows below give T cell receptor beta chains drawn from one sample of a study of T cell changes during pregnancy in multiple sclerosis. The method was immunoSEQ multiplex PCR; TCRdb's version includes in-frame clones alone and lacks a portion of them. The repertoire includes about 52,000 clones, approximately 92% of them detected once, and less than 0.8% sits in the top ten. The source was CD4+ T cells from peripheral blood mononuclear cells, collected in the third trimester of pregnancy. These receptors were collected from a female donor with multiple sclerosis, enrolled in a pregnancy study. Both conserved end residues are part of each CDR3. A D gene is named only where the DNA matches it firmly. For some rows the clone size is stated as once, few or many, or as a class when expanded; others skip it.

CDR3 protein: CASSVSNSPLHF
CDR3 DNA: TGTGCCAGTAGTGTCAGTAATTCACCCCTCCACTTT
J gene: TRBJ1-6
D gene: .
V gene: TRBV19
clone size: .

CDR3 protein: CSVEDNRGSDYGYTF
CDR3 DNA: TGCAGCGTTGAAGATAACCGGGGTTCGGACTATGGCTACACCTTC
J gene: TRBJ1-2
D gene: .
V gene: TRBV29-1
clone size: .

CDR3 protein: CSVPKGTGVETQYF
CDR3 DNA: TGCAGCGTCCCCAAAGGGACAGGGGTCGAGACCCAGTACTTC
J gene: TRBJ2-5
D gene: TRBD1
V gene: TRBV29-1
clone size: .

CDR3 protein: CASSQYRGSGNTIYF
CDR3 DNA: TGTGCCAGCAGTCAGTACAGGGGCTCTGGAAACACCATATATTTT
J gene: TRBJ1-3
D gene: TRBD1
V gene: TRBV14
clone size: .

CDR3 protein: CASRGGDYRNTEAFF
CDR3 DNA: TGTGCCAGCAGGGGGGGGGATTACAGAAACACTGAAGCTTTCTTT
J gene: TRBJ1-1
D gene: .
V gene: TRBV21-1
clone size: .

CDR3 protein: CASRFTGGAEKLFF
CDR3 DNA: TGTGCCAGCAGATTTACAGGGGGCGCGGAAAAACTGTTTTTT
J gene: TRBJ1-4
D gene: TRBD1
V gene: TRBV6-5
clone size: .

CDR3 protein: CASRQNSGGLNEQFF
CDR3 DNA: TGTGCCAGCAGACAAAATAGCGGGGGGTTGAATGAGCAGTTCTTC
J gene: TRBJ2-1
D gene: TRBD2
V gene: TRBV7-6
clone size: .

CDR3 protein: CASSGGTDNSPLHF
CDR3 DNA: TGCGCCAGCAGCGGGGGGACAGACAATTCACCCCTCCACTTT
J gene: TRBJ1-6
D gene: TRBD1
V gene: TRBV5-1
clone size: .

CDR3 protein: CASSASTGSPNEKLFF
CDR3 DNA: TGTGCCAGCAGCGCCTCGACAGGTTCCCCGAACGAAAAACTGTTTTTT
J gene: TRBJ1-4
D gene: .
V gene: TRBV7-9
clone size: .

CDR3 protein: CASRAQWNEQYF
CDR3 DNA: TGTGCCAGCAGGGCACAGTGGAACGAGCAGTACTTC
J gene: TRBJ2-7
D gene: .
V gene: TRBV27
clone size: .

CDR3 protein: CAAGNTGELFF
CDR3 DNA: TGTGCGGCAGGGAACACCGGGGAGCTGTTTTTT
J gene: TRBJ2-2
D gene: .
V gene: TRBV25-1
clone size: .

CDR3 protein: CASSRTGAYGYTF
CDR3 DNA: TGTGCCAGCAGCAGGACAGGAGCCTATGGCTACACCTTC
J gene: TRBJ1-2
D gene: TRBD1
V gene: TRBV11-1
clone size: .

CDR3 protein: CASSYSLRGGPDTQYF
CDR3 DNA: TGTGCCAGCAGTTACTCGTTGCGGGGGGGCCCAGATACGCAGTATTTT
J gene: TRBJ2-3
D gene: TRBD2
V gene: TRBV6-6
clone size: .

CDR3 protein: CASSWWGLGAYEQYF
CDR3 DNA: TGTGCCAGCAGCTGGTGGGGACTAGGGGCGTACGAGCAGTACTTC
J gene: TRBJ2-7
D gene: TRBD2
V gene: TRBV7-9
clone size: .

CDR3 protein: CASSDPGQGRYEQYF
CDR3 DNA: TGTGCCAGTAGTGATCCCGGACAGGGAAGGTACGAGCAGTACTTC
J gene: TRBJ2-7
D gene: TRBD1
V gene: TRBV19
clone size: .

CDR3 protein: CASSQGNRVQKLFF
CDR3 DNA: TGCGCCAGCAGCCAAGGAAACAGGGTGCAAAAACTGTTTTTT
J gene: TRBJ1-4
D gene: .
V gene: TRBV4-3
clone size: .

CDR3 protein: CASSWGLAGGLFNEQFF
CDR3 DNA: TGTGCCAGCAGTTGGGGACTAGCGGGGGGGCTCTTCAATGAGCAGTTCTTC
J gene: TRBJ2-1
D gene: TRBD2
V gene: TRBV27
clone size: .

CDR3 protein: CAWKLDRGAYGYTF
CDR3 DNA: TGTGCCTGGAAACTAGACAGGGGTGCCTATGGCTACACCTTC
J gene: TRBJ1-2
D gene: TRBD1
V gene: TRBV30
clone size: .

CDR3 protein: CASGDRGRTDTQYF
CDR3 DNA: TGTGCCAGCGGGGACAGGGGGCGGACAGATACGCAGTATTTT
J gene: TRBJ2-3
D gene: TRBD1
V gene: TRBV6-5
clone size: .

CDR3 protein: CASSAVPGGRETQYF
CDR3 DNA: TGTGCCAGCAGCGCTGTACCAGGGGGGCGAGAGACCCAGTACTTC
J gene: TRBJ2-5
D gene: .
V gene: TRBV9
clone size: .

CDR3 protein: CASSLGAGPVYEQYF
CDR3 DNA: TGTGCCAGCAGCTTAGGGGCGGGGCCGGTCTACGAGCAGTACTTC
J gene: TRBJ2-7
D gene: .
V gene: TRBV7-7
clone size: .

CDR3 protein: CASSLSGGAIDTQYF
CDR3 DNA: TGTGCCAGCAGCCTTAGCGGGGGGGCCATCGATACGCAGTATTTT
J gene: TRBJ2-3
D gene: TRBD2
V gene: TRBV7-2
clone size: .

CDR3 protein: CASSSWGQGAYEQYF
CDR3 DNA: TGTGCCAGCAGTTCCTGGGGACAGGGGGCTTACGAGCAGTACTTC
J gene: TRBJ2-7
D gene: TRBD1
V gene: TRBV27
clone size: .

CDR3 protein: CASSSSGATNEKLFF
CDR3 DNA: TGTGCCAGCAGTAGCTCAGGCGCAACTAATGAAAAACTGTTTTTT
J gene: TRBJ1-4
D gene: .
V gene: TRBV6-5
clone size: .

CDR3 protein: CASSRRQTPEGKLFF
CDR3 DNA: TGTGCCAGTAGTAGGAGACAGACTCCGGAGGGAAAACTGTTTTTT
J gene: TRBJ1-4
D gene: .
V gene: TRBV19
clone size: .

CDR3 protein: CASIAGYEQFF
CDR3 DNA: TGTGCCAGCATAGCTGGCTATGAGCAGTTCTTC
J gene: TRBJ2-1
D gene: .
V gene: TRBV6-1
clone size: .

CDR3 protein: CAITPTSVRDTQYF
CDR3 DNA: TGTGCCATCACTCCGACTAGCGTCAGAGATACGCAGTATTTT
J gene: TRBJ2-3
D gene: TRBD2
V gene: TRBV10-3
clone size: .

CDR3 protein: CASSWGTGREHF
CDR3 DNA: TGTGCCAGCAGCTGGGGGACAGGTCGCGAGCATTTT
J gene: TRBJ1-5
D gene: TRBD1
V gene: TRBV5-8
clone size: .

CDR3 protein: CASSRGQGNFLNTEAFF
CDR3 DNA: TGTGCCAGCAGCCGCGGACAGGGAAACTTCCTAAACACTGAAGCTTTCTTT
J gene: TRBJ1-1
D gene: TRBD1
V gene: TRBV11-2
clone size: .

CDR3 protein: CAISVDQGGYGYTF
CDR3 DNA: TGTGCCATCAGTGTGGATCAGGGAGGATATGGCTACACCTTC
J gene: TRBJ1-2
D gene: .
V gene: TRBV10-3
clone size: .

CDR3 protein: CAWTDTSNSNQPQHF
CDR3 DNA: TGTGCCTGGACCGACACCTCAAATAGCAATCAGCCCCAGCATTTT
J gene: TRBJ1-5
D gene: .
V gene: TRBV30
clone size: once

CDR3 protein: CASSLGGTGPYEQYF
CDR3 DNA: TGTGCCAGCAGCTTAGGGGGGACAGGGCCCTACGAGCAGTACTTC
J gene: TRBJ2-7
D gene: TRBD1
V gene: TRBV11-2
clone size: .

CDR3 protein: CANTGPDNYGYTF
CDR3 DNA: TGCGCCAACACAGGCCCGGATAACTATGGCTACACCTTC
J gene: TRBJ1-2
D gene: .
V gene: TRBV10-1
clone size: .

CDR3 protein: CASSWRASGGNMGETQYF
CDR3 DNA: TGTGCCAGCAGCTGGAGGGCCTCGGGGGGCAATATGGGAGAGACCCAGTACTTC
J gene: TRBJ2-5
D gene: .
V gene: TRBV5-5
clone size: once

CDR3 protein: CASSVQGGFSYEQYF
CDR3 DNA: TGTGCCAGCAGTGTACAGGGTGGTTTCTCCTACGAGCAGTACTTC
J gene: TRBJ2-7
D gene: .
V gene: TRBV6-1
clone size: .

CDR3 protein: CASSQNRGIGYGYTF
CDR3 DNA: TGCGCCAGCAGCCAAAACAGGGGTATCGGCTATGGCTACACCTTC
J gene: TRBJ1-2
D gene: TRBD1
V gene: TRBV4-3
clone size: once

CDR3 protein: CASSPNVGSGAFEQFF
CDR3 DNA: TGTGCCAGCAGCCCGAATGTGGGTAGCGGGGCTTTTGAGCAGTTCTTC
J gene: TRBJ2-1
D gene: TRBD2
V gene: TRBV7-3
clone size: .

CDR3 protein: CASSRTGTGDNSPLHF
CDR3 DNA: TGCGCCAGCAGTCGAACCGGGACAGGGGATAATTCACCCCTCCACTTT
J gene: TRBJ1-6
D gene: TRBD1
V gene: TRBV23-1
clone size: .

CDR3 protein: CASSFRGYEQYF
CDR3 DNA: TGTGCCAGCAGTTTTCGGGGTTACGAGCAGTACTTC
J gene: TRBJ2-7
D gene: .
V gene: TRBV6-5
clone size: .

CDR3 protein: CASSDQGYGYTF
CDR3 DNA: TGTGCCAGCAGCGACCAGGGGTATGGCTACACCTTC
J gene: TRBJ1-2
D gene: .
V gene: TRBV5-4
clone size: .

CDR3 protein: CASSYPRVNTEAFF
CDR3 DNA: TGTGCCAGCAGCTATCCCAGGGTGAACACTGAAGCTTTCTTT
J gene: TRBJ1-1
D gene: .
V gene: TRBV5-6
clone size: .

CDR3 protein: CASSQEAGNSNQPQHF
CDR3 DNA: TGTGCCAGCAGCCAAGAGGCAGGTAATAGCAATCAGCCCCAGCATTTT
J gene: TRBJ1-5
D gene: .
V gene: TRBV4-2
clone size: once

CDR3 protein: CASSLGPRGSTDTQYF
CDR3 DNA: TGCGCCAGCAGCTTGGGGCCCAGGGGGAGCACAGATACGCAGTATTTT
J gene: TRBJ2-3
D gene: TRBD1
V gene: TRBV5-1
clone size: .

CDR3 protein: CASSPGTGPYSNQPQHF
CDR3 DNA: TGTGCCAGCAGCCCCGGGACAGGGCCTTATAGCAATCAGCCCCAGCATTTT
J gene: TRBJ1-5
D gene: TRBD1
V gene: TRBV5-5
clone size: .

CDR3 protein: CASSTLTGGAGELFF
CDR3 DNA: TGTGCCAGTAGTACTCTGACAGGGGGGGCCGGGGAGCTGTTTTTT
J gene: TRBJ2-2
D gene: TRBD1
V gene: TRBV19
clone size: .

CDR3 protein: CASMGQGAIETQYF
CDR3 DNA: TGTGCCAGTATGGGACAGGGGGCGATTGAGACCCAGTACTTC
J gene: TRBJ2-5
D gene: TRBD1
V gene: TRBV19
clone size: .